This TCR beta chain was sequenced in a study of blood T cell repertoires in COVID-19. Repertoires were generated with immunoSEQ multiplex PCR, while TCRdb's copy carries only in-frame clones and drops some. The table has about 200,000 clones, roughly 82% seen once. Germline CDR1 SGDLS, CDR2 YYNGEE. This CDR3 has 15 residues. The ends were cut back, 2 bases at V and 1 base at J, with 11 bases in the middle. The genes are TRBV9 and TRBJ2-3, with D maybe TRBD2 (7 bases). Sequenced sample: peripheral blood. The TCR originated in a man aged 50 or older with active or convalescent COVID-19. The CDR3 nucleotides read TGTGCCAGCAGCGTCCTCGGGGGGCGCACAGATACGCAGTATTTT. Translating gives CASSVLGGRTDTQYF.